The 5 T cell receptor beta chains presented below share a single source sample, sequenced in a study of vaccination and CD4 T cells after COVID-19. Specified time point: late sampling 161 to 241 days after vaccination in a few convalescent patients. Treatment given: approximately nine-day PBMC culture with coronavirus spike peptide pools or control peptides (ViraFEST assay). The assay that was used to sequence DNA from cultured CD4+ T cells was the Oncomine TCR Beta short-read assay. Using its own MiXCR run on the PCR reads, TCRdb lists one record per CDR3 protein. This sample has 20,000 to 25,000 distinct CDR3 sequences, with about 32% found just once. Antigen specificity for these receptors is unknown. The sample was CD4+ T cells from blood, cultured in vitro, taken about 7 months after SARS-CoV-2 vaccination. The source is a human donor who had recovered from COVID-19.

The CDR3 coding sequence is TGTGCCAGCAGTAATACAGGGGGGAGAGAGACCCAGTACTTC. Its protein product is CASSNTGGRETQYF. V gene TRBV6-1 combines with J gene TRBJ2-5; TRBD1 aligns across 8 bases. In germline, CDR1 is MNHNS, CDR2 SASEGT. The CDR3 spans 14 residues. Losses at the gene ends were 5 bases for V and 4 bases for J; bases not matched to a gene: 6.

This clonotype showed up just a few times. The chain combines TRBV10-3 with TRBJ1-6; D remains unclear. The CDR3 runs 14 residues. V was pared by 2 bases and J by 15 bases, with 17 bases between. Germline V gene data show CDR1 as ENHRY and CDR2 as SYGVKD. The CDR3 sequence is CAISERTGDSVLHF. The DNA for the CDR3 is TGTGCCATCAGTGAGAGGACCGGGGATTCCGTCCTCCACTTT.

This chain uses TRBV20-1 with TRBJ2-1; TRBD2 agrees at 7 bases. The germline V gene encodes CDR1 DFQATT and CDR2 SNEGSKA (reference sequence). V was pared by 1 base and J by 5 bases, with 5 bases of the junction left unmatched. The CDR3 spans 14 residues. This chain's CDR3 is CSARVLAANNEQFF. The CDR3 DNA is TGCAGTGCTAGAGTTCTAGCGGCTAACAATGAGCAGTTCTTC.

This clonotype was seen a few times. This rearrangement joins TRBV20-1 to TRBJ2-3, with TRBD2 matching over 7 bases. CDR1 and CDR2 from the germline V gene are DFQATT and SNEGSKA (reference sequence). V lost 2 bases and J lost 0; bases outside the gene matches: 5. CDR3 length equals 15 residues. CDR3 coding DNA: TGCAGTGCTAGAACGGGACTACCTAGCACAGATACGCAGTATTTT. Amino acids: CSARTGLPSTDTQYF.

For the CDR3, the DNA is TGTGCCAGCAGCTTATCCTCGCTCGGCAGGGTGGACGGCTACACCTTC. This translates into CASSLSSLGRVDGYTF. V is TRBV7-8 and J is TRBJ1-2; a possible D gene is TRBD1 (5 bases). There are 16 residues in the CDR3. Germline assignment: CDR1 SGHVS and CDR2 FQNEAQ. The germline V and J ends were trimmed by 2 bases and 8 bases, with 21 bases remaining between them.